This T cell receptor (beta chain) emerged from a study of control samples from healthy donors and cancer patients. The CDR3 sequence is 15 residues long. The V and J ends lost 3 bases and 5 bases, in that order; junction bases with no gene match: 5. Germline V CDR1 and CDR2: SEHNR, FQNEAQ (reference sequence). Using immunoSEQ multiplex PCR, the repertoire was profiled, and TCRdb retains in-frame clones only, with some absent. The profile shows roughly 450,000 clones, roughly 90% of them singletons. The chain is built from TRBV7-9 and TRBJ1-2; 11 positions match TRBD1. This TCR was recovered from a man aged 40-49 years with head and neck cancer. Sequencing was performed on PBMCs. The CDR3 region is CASSFGQGASYGYTF. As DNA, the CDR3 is TGTGCCAGCAGCTTCGGACAGGGGGCAAGTTATGGCTACACCTTC. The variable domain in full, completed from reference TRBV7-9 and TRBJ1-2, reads DTGVSQNPRHKITKRGQNVTFRCDPISEHNRLYWYRQTLGQGPEFLTYFQNEAQLEKSRLLSDRFSAERPKGSFSTLEIQRTEQGDSAMYLCASSFGQGASYGYTFGSGTRLTVV.